This TCR beta chain was sequenced during a study of blood T cell repertoires in COVID-19. The wider study: Whether acute or convalescent, the COVID-19 samples came from the United States, Italy and Spain. PBMCs, B-cell-depleted T cells, or T cells were the source of the cDNA or gDNA that made up the material.

Those enrolled, adults aged roughly 18 to 89 years, came from some 25 US areas. Participants' reported clinical history set cohort assignment. Some clones are missing from TCRdb's copy, which holds only in-frame ones; the method was immunoSEQ multiplex PCR. The sample lists about 150,000 clones, 79% occurring once. The receptor comes from a woman aged 70-85 years in a cohort exposed to, infected with or recovered from COVID-19 (not recorded which). The material sequenced was PBMCs or T cells enriched from blood (not recorded which).

The CDR3 loop is CASSPRTGVDEQYF. The CDR3 DNA is TGTGCCAGCAGCCCTCGGACAGGGGTGGACGAGCAGTACTTC. This rearrangement joins TRBV11-2 to TRBJ2-7, with TRBD1 identical over 9 bases. This CDR3 spans 14 amino acids. With 5 bases clipped from V and 5 bases from J, the junction kept 7 bases outside the gene matches. The germline V gene encodes CDR1 SGHAT and CDR2 FQNNGV.